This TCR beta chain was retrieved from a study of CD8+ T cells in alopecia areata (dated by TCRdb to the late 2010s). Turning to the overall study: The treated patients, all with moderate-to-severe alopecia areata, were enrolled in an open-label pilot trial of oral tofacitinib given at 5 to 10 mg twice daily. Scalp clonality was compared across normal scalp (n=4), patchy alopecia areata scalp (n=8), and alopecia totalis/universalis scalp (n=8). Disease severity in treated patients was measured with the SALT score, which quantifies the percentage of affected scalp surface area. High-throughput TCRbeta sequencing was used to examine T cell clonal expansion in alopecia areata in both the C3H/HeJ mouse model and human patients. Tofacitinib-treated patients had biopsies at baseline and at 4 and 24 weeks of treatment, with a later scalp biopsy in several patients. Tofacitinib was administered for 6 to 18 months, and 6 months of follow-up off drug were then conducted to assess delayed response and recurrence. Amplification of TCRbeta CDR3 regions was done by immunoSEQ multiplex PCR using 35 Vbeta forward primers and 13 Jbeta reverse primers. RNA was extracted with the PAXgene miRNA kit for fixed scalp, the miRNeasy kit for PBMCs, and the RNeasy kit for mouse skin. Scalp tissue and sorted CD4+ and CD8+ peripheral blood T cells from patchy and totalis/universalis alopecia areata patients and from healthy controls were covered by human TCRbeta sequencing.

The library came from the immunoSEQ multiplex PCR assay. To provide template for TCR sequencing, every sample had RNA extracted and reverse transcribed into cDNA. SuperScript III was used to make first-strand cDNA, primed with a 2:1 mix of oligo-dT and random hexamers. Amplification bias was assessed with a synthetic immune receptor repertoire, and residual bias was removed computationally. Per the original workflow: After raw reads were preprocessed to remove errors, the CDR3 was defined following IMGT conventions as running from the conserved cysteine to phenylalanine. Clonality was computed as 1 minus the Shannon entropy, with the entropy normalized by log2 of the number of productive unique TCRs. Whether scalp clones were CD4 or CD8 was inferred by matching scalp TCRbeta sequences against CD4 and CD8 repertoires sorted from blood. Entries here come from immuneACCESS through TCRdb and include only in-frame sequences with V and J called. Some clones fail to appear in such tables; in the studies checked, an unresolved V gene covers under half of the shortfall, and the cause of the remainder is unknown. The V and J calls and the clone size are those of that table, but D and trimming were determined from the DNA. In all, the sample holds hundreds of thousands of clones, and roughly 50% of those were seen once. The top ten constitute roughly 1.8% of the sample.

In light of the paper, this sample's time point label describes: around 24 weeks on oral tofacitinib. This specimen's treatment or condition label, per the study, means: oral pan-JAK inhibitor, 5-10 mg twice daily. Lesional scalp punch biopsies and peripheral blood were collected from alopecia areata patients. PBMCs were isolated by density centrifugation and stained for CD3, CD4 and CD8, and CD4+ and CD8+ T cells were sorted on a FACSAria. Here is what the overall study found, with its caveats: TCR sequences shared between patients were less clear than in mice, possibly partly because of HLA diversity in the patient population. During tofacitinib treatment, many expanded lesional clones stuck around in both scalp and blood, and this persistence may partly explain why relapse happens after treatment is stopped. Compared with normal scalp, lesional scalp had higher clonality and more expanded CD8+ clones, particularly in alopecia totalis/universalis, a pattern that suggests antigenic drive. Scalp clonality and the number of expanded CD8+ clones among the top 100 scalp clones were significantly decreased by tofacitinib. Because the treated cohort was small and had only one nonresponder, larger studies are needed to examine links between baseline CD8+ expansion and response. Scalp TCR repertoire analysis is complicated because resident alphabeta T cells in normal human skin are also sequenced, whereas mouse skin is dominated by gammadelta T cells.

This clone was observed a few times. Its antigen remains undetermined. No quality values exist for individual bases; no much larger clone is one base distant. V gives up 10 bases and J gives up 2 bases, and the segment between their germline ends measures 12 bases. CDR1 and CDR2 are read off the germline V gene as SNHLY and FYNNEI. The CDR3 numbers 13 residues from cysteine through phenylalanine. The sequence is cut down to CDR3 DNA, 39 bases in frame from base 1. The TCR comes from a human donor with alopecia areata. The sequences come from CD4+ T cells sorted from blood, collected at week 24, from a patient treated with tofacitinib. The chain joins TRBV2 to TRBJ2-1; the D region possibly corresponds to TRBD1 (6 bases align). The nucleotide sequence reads TGTGCCACCCAACAGGGTCCCTACAATGAGCAGTTCTTC. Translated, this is CATQQGPYNEQFF.